Detailed here is one T cell receptor (beta chain). The antigen remains undetermined. This sample is part of a study of T cells after yellow fever vaccination. Germline V CDR1 and CDR2: SGHRS, YFSETQ. The CDR3 spans 15 residues. V lost 0 bases to trimming and J lost 3 bases, with 12 bases between them. General study findings and limits: Booster sampling recovered most clones from primary vaccination (under 97% CD4, over 75% CD8).

A 5'RACE template-switching step, the method used to make TCR cDNA, added a universal primer site and UMIs. TCRdb recomputed calls from the 5' RACE reads with MiXCR, one row per CDR3 protein. The sample consists of 200,000 to 300,000 distinct CDR3 sequences, over 10% of them appearing once. This TCR was recovered from a man aged 25-45 years who received the YFV17D yellow fever vaccine. This specimen consisted of CD4+ T cells sorted from PBMCs, obtained 45 days after the yellow fever booster vaccination. The rearrangement joins TRBV5-1 to TRBJ2-5; tentatively, D is TRBD2 (6 bases). The CDR3 DNA reads as TGCGCCAGCAGCTTGGCTTGGAGGGGAGAAGAGACCCAGTACTTC. Translating gives CASSLAWRGEETQYF.